This TCR beta chain emerged from a study of cytomegalovirus exposure and HLA in healthy donors. Whole-study results and caveats: Donors belonging to an Asian-associated ancestry cluster reportedly showed fewer N-insertions in productive TCRs than the 666-donor mean, according to what a later analysis found. In all likelihood, a cluster of highly shared sequence variants was a sequencing artifact.

Both 60 Vbeta primers and 13 Jbeta primers went into the PCR. The table came from immunoSEQ multiplex PCR; TCRdb's copy has only in-frame clones and leaves some out. The sample lists 65,000 to 90,000 clones; under 85% were seen once. Comment on this clone: Antigen: not known.

Germline V gene sequence: CDR1 MDHEN, CDR2 SYDVKM. This CDR3 comprises 15 residues. V was clipped by 4 bases and J by 0 bases, with 10 bases between them. This chain uses TRBV28 with TRBJ1-5; D is unclear. The sequencing input was PBMCs. This sequence originates from a woman between 35 and 50 years old in good health and CMV-seropositive. The CDR3: CASSSGSHSNQPQHF. CDR3 DNA: TGTGCCAGCAGTTCCGGGTCTCATAGCAATCAGCCCCAGCATTTT.